The subject of this entry is one T cell receptor beta chain. Its antigen specificity is not known. No quality values exist for individual bases; no much larger clone is one base distant. The data stem from a study of T cell responses to AZD1222 COVID-19 vaccine (dated by TCRdb to the early 2020s). For the wider study: TCR sequencing was performed for about 250 trial participants, of whom 207 were given two doses of AZD1222 and around 25 were given two doses of MenACWY control vaccine. Enrollment into the trials was organized by age into subgroups of 18-55, 56-69 and 70-plus years, and those subgroups contained around 150, 28 and 57 TCR-sequenced participants, respectively. The investigation overall reported the following: Participants were mostly white British and included more females than males, and it was suggested by the authors that clonal diversity may have been underestimated. Reportedly, almost half of the unique spike-specific TCRs recognized epitopes lying outside the regions that are mutated in the B.1.351 and B.1.1.7 variants. Only six AZD1222 recipients were SARS-CoV-2 seropositive at baseline, limiting conclusions about previously exposed vaccinees. A significant rise in spike-specific TCR breadth and depth was observed after two AZD1222 doses relative to day 0 and relative to MenACWY recipients. The vaccine-associated CD4 TCRs covered the entire spike protein, and the dominant responses fell in regions 160-218 and 743-854. Because no day 14 peak-response samples were available, the repertoires could be characterized only after the peak T cell response. In the small 56-69-year group, the increase in depth fell short of significance, most likely because of low power.

The time point label on this specimen signifies: about 28 days (+/-7) after the second vaccine dose. Because spike-specific TCR depth and breadth did not differ between the two schedules, AZD1222 recipients who got a second dose at roughly 4 weeks were pooled with those who got a second dose at roughly 12 weeks. Vaccinee samples came from UK trials COV001 and COV002, including a single-blind randomized controlled phase 2/3 trial of AZD1222 (ChAdOx1 nCoV-19) in healthy adults. For TCRbeta chain sequencing, PBMC samples were collected from trial participants at day 0 and at day 28 after the second dose. Looking up the germline V gene yields CDR1 ENHRY and CDR2 SYGVKD. Spanning cysteine to phenylalanine, the CDR3 consists of 15 amino acids. Solely the CDR3 DNA is kept, with 45 bases framed from the first base. V trim: 4 bases; J trim: 3 bases; unmatched bases: 6. The CDR3 regions of human TCRbeta chains were analyzed by immunosequencing. As for the authors' bioinformatics: Repertoire TCRs were matched against a reference library of SARS-CoV-2-specific TCRs generated with the MIRA antigen-specificity platform. Breadth was defined as the fraction of unique TCRs that were SARS-CoV-2-associated, and depth was defined as the fraction of total T cells that were SARS-CoV-2-associated. Each spike-specific TCR was assigned to its reactive spike region and to a CD4 or CD8 class using the MIRA data. Log10-transformed breadth and depth values were compared by one-way ANOVA with Sidak's multiple comparisons tests. In TCRdb, the immuneACCESS table is reduced to in-frame sequences with V and J assigned. These tables do not hold every clone; where another copy was compared, an unresolved V gene accounts for under half, and the others remain unexplained. V and J calls and clone size are given by that table; D and trimming were obtained from the DNA. Counted in this sample were approximately 61,000 clones; over 75% of them appeared once. The top ten constitute 20% to 30% of the sample.

Sequenced here: peripheral blood, sampled 28 days after the second AZD1222 dose. This TCR derives from an adult who received the AZD1222 COVID-19 vaccine. The chain couples TRBV10-3 to TRBJ2-7, with 10 bases in between that match TRBD2. The CDR3 region reads CAISVVPSGSYEQYF. The DNA is as follows: TGTGCCATCAGTGTAGTCCCTAGCGGGAGCTACGAGCAGTACTTC.